This TCR beta chain was sequenced in a study of synovial regulatory T cells in juvenile arthritis (dated by TCRdb to the mid-2010s). At the level of the whole study: Of the sequenced patients, a few were therapy-naive, one was treated with methotrexate plus infliximab, several were treated with methotrexate, and one lacked treatment information. TCRbeta CDR3 repertoires of blood iaTreg cells, other blood Treg cells and synovial fluid Treg cells from matched patient samples were compared in the study. Effector T cell subsets from the study cohort were also sequenced for comparisons, but the Treg dataset by itself includes only blood Treg cells and synovial fluid Treg cells. TCR repertoire comparisons included Treg and Teff subsets from ten or so JIA patients with active disease. Study-wide conclusions, independent of this receptor: More CDR3 sequences were shared by synovial Treg cells with iaTreg cells than with other blood Treg cells, and a closer relation was confirmed by Chao-Jaccard similarity. Compared with other blood Treg cells, blood iaTreg cells had lower TCR diversity, a finding consistent with antigen-driven expansion. iaTreg TCR repertoires were largely private across patients and partially overlapped with synovial Teff and blood CPL repertoires.

A note on this clone: Its cognate antigen has yet to be identified.

iaTreg cells were defined as HLA-DR+ Treg cells, were more frequent in NO ID patients than in ID patients at Tend, and were hypothesised to expand during inflammation. The donors for the TCR repertoire analysis were 11 juvenile idiopathic arthritis patients with active disease who had not reached inactive disease, of whom 3 were polyarticular and 8 were oligoarticular. A median age of approximately 10 years (range about 2.1-25) and a median disease duration of around seven years (range 0.2-19.1) were recorded for the TCR-sequenced patients. Samples for TCR repertoire analysis were collected at two centres in Italy. Peripheral blood mononuclear cells were separated using a Histopaque-1077 density gradient and frozen in around 90% FCS with approximately 10% DMSO. The library was obtained by the immunoSEQ multiplex PCR assay. Adaptive Biotechnologies carried out the TCRbeta CDR3 sequencing. For the original study's pipeline: Repertoire similarity used the Chao-modified Jaccard index and median clonotype overlap from 200 random subsamples at equal sample size. The similarity analyses were based on either productive nucleotide sequences or amino acid sequences translated in silico. To compare repertoires, the researchers applied hierarchical clustering with single linkage as well as t-SNE, based on Chao-modified Jaccard distances. Repertoire diversity was measured with the Renyi index after sample size normalisation across a range of alpha values. Drawn from immuneACCESS, this table holds only the in-frame rearrangements with V and J called that TCRdb kept. Clones are partly lost; checked studies trace under half to an unresolved V gene and leave the rest unexplained. From that table come the V and J calls and clone size; the DNA was used to work out D and trimming. This specimen's table enumerates more than 800 clones. About 4.7% of the sample is held by the ten biggest clonotypes.

From the germline V gene (reference sequence), CDR1 is GTSNPN and CDR2 is SVGIG. The CDR3, cysteine through phenylalanine, is 13 amino acids long. Nucleotide data are not available. The rearranged segments are TRBV30 and TRBJ2-2; TCRdb gives TRBD2 as the D gene, but with no DNA this cannot be confirmed. Sequencing used Treg cells from blood. The cell subset or site label corresponds to: HLA-DR+ inflammation-associated blood Treg cells. The TCR comes from a donor aged 2-35 years with juvenile idiopathic arthritis. Here the CDR3 is given as CAWRRALTGELFF.